This T cell receptor beta chain was obtained from a study of cytomegalovirus exposure and HLA in healthy donors. The count of this clone is one. Clones were read by immunoSEQ multiplex PCR, and TCRdb kept only the in-frame ones, dropping some. The sample records fewer than 150,000 clones, 85% to 90% being singletons. Separation from the roughly 670-subject first cohort characterized the roughly 120-subject validation cohort, to which the donors belonged. This CDR3 has 13 residues. The germline V gene has CDR1 SGHTA and CDR2 FQGTGA. V shed 5 bases, J shed 7 bases, and the junction held 5 bases outside the gene matches.

The receptor comes from a woman aged 18-29 years in good health and CMV-seropositive. This chain uses TRBV7-3 with TRBJ2-1, with 7 bases that match TRBD2. The source material was PBMCs. The CDR3 DNA sequence: TGTGCCAGCAGCCAACTGGGGGGGAATGAGCAGTTCTTC. This gives the protein CASSQLGGNEQFF. The entire variable domain, with the rest obtained from reference TRBV7-3 and TRBJ2-1, is as follows: GAGVSQTPSNKVTEKGKYVELRCDPISGHTALYWYRQSLGQGPEFLIYFQGTGAADDSGLPNDRFFAVRPEGSVSTLKIQRTERGDSAVYLCASSQLGGNEQFFGPGTRLTVL.